The 24 T cell receptor beta chains given below trace back to one sample, sequenced in a study of CD8 T cells in ankylosing spondylitis. TCRdb reanalysed the 5' RACE reads using MiXCR and keeps one entry per CDR3 protein. The table lists tens of thousands of distinct CDR3 sequences, roughly 5% of them singletons. The specimen sequenced was blood, either unsorted or a sorted T cell fraction (not recorded which). Receptors originate from a male donor with ankylosing spondylitis or in good health (not recorded which).

The sample holds many counts of this clonotype. This chain connects TRBV28 to TRBJ1-2; D is uncertain. The CDR3 contains 11 residues. Germline CDR1 MDHEN, CDR2 SYDVKM. The V and J ends lost 5 bases and 7 bases respectively, with 8 bases between them. DNA of the CDR3: TGTGCCAGCAGTCTTCTGGGTGGCTACACCTTC. Its protein product is CASSLLGGYTF.

In this sample, this clonotype turned up many times. The chain couples TRBV7-2 to TRBJ1-1; no definite D call. V lost 1 base to trimming and J lost 1 base, with 7 bases between them. This CDR3 is 14 amino acids long. Germline CDR1 SGHTA, CDR2 FQGNSA. CDR3 residues: CASSLVGRNTEAFF. The CDR3 DNA sequence: TGTGCCAGCAGCTTAGTTGGTCGGAACACTGAAGCTTTCTTT.

In its sample, this clonotype was seen many times. This chain joins TRBV3-1 and TRBJ2-4; TRBD1 is a possible D gene (5 bases). This CDR3 comprises 15 residues. Germline CDR1 reads LGHDT; CDR2 reads YNNKEL (reference sequence). V dropped 3 bases and J dropped 2 bases, with 11 bases sitting between them. The CDR3 DNA sequence: TGTGCCAGCAGCCATGGCGCAGGGACCAAAAACATTCAGTACTTC. Amino acids: CASSHGAGTKNIQYF.

This clonotype showed up many times. The gene calls are TRBV15 and TRBJ2-3; D is ambiguous. The germline V and J ends were trimmed by 5 bases and 5 bases, with 17 bases remaining between them. The germline gives CDR1 LNHNV, CDR2 YYDKDF (reference sequence). CDR3 length: 15 residues. The CDR3 spells CATSPNLGLGDTQYF. CDR3 bases: TGTGCCACCAGCCCTAACCTAGGGCTTGGAGATACGCAGTATTTT.

This clonotype was detected ten times or more. The chain combines TRBV7-9 with TRBJ1-1; D unclear. The CDR3 spans 13 residues. V was pared by 5 bases and J by 0 bases, with 7 bases between. CDR1 is SEHNR, CDR2 FQNEAQ, per germline (reference sequence). The CDR3 spells CASSPALNTEAFF. DNA of the CDR3: TGTGCCAGCAGCCCAGCCCTGAACACTGAAGCTTTCTTT.

This clonotype was counted at least ten times. The rearrangement links TRBV4-2 to TRBJ2-7, with D hard to call. V was pared by 0 bases and J by 0 bases, with 6 bases between. There are 14 residues in the CDR3. CDR1 LGHNA and CDR2 YNFKEQ come from the germline V gene. This CDR3 reads CASSQDPSSYEQYF. Written as DNA, the CDR3 is TGTGCCAGCAGCCAAGATCCCTCCTCCTACGAGCAGTACTTC.

This clonotype was counted many times. The rearrangement joins TRBV30 to TRBJ1-1, with D perhaps TRBD1 (5 bases). V gave up 4 bases and J gave up 1 base, with 10 bases separating them. Germline values: CDR1 GTSNPN, CDR2 SVGIG (reference sequence). The CDR3 runs to 13 residues. The CDR3 loop is CAWKVGANTEAFF. The CDR3 DNA sequence: TGTGCCTGGAAGGTAGGGGCGAACACTGAAGCTTTCTTT. Supplemented by reference TRBV30 and TRBJ1-1, the full variable domain reads SQTIHQWPATLVQPVGSPLSLECTVEGTSNPNLYWYRQAAGRGLQLLFYSVGIGQISSEVPQNLSASRPQDRQFILSSKKLLLSDSGFYLCAWKVGANTEAFFGQGTRLTVV.

The sample holds many counts of this clonotype. This chain joins TRBV3-1 and TRBJ2-1, with 14 nucleotides matching TRBD2. Trimming cost V 4 bases and J 9 bases; bases outside gene matches: 8. The germline CDR1 and CDR2 sequences are LGHDT and YNNKEL (reference sequence). The length of the CDR3 is 16 residues. DNA of the CDR3: TGTGCCAGCAGCCGTTCGACTAGCGGGGGGGCCGGTGAGCAGTTCTTC. Amino acids: CASSRSTSGGAGEQFF.

This clonotype was picked up many times. The chain recombines TRBV24-1 with TRBJ1-5; D is possibly TRBD1 (6 bases). CDR3 length: 14 amino acids. In germline, CDR1 is KGHDR, CDR2 SFDVKD. V lost 5 bases, J lost 2 bases, and 9 bases lay in between. The CDR3 loop reads CATSVKGGNQPQHF. The CDR3 DNA follows: TGTGCCACCAGTGTGAAGGGGGGCAATCAGCCCCAGCATTTT.

This clonotype was seen repeatedly, ten times or more. CDR3 amino acids: CASSHGQENTGELFF. CDR3 in DNA: TGTGCCAGCAGTCACGGACAGGAAAACACCGGGGAGCTGTTTTTT. The chain employs TRBV7-3 and TRBJ2-2; 7 nucleotides line up with TRBD1. CDR1 and CDR2 from the germline V gene are SGHTA and FQGTGA. V dropped 6 bases and J dropped 2; count of bases not matched to a gene: 6. The CDR3 totals 15 residues.

This clonotype was picked up many times. V is TRBV7-8 and J is TRBJ2-2; 8 bases agree with TRBD2. The germline V gene encodes CDR1 SGHVS and CDR2 FQNEAQ. Unmatched junction bases numbered 4, after V lost 4 bases and J lost 6 bases. The CDR3 totals 14 residues. The CDR3 region is CASSWSGGSGELFF. Written as DNA, the CDR3 is TGTGCCAGCAGCTGGTCGGGGGGGTCCGGGGAGCTGTTTTTT.

This clonotype was recorded at least ten times. This rearrangement joins TRBV29-1 to TRBJ2-2; D may match TRBD1 or TRBD2 (5 bases each). The CDR3 length is 13 residues. V dropped 4 bases and J dropped 5 bases, with 11 bases sitting between them. Germline CDR1 reads SQVTM; CDR2 reads ANQGSEA. The CDR3 spells CSVGGSGTGELFF. For the CDR3, the DNA is TGCAGCGTTGGGGGGTCGGGGACCGGGGAGCTGTTTTTT.

This clonotype appeared many times. V usage is TRBV5-5 and J usage is TRBJ1-2, with D maybe TRBD1 (5 bases). The CDR3 consists of 15 residues. Trimming shortened V by 4 bases and J by 4 bases, and 17 bases separated the two germline ends. CDR1 SGHKS and CDR2 YYEKEE come from the germline V gene (reference sequence). As DNA, the CDR3 is TGTGCCAGCAGCGCGGACGGGACGGGAGGCTATGGCTACACCTTC. As protein: CASSADGTGGYGYTF. Together with reference TRBV5-5 and TRBJ1-2, the CDR3 gives the full variable domain: DAGVTQSPTHLIKTRGQQVTLRCSPISGHKSVSWYQQVLGQGPQFIFQYYEKEERGRGNFPDRFSARQFPNYSSELNVNALLLGDSALYLCASSADGTGGYGYTFGSGTRLTVV.

This clonotype was detected many times. CDR3 in DNA: TGTGCCAGCAGCTTCGGACCCGCAGATACGCAGTATTTT. Translating gives CASSFGPADTQYF. This chain connects TRBV7-2 to TRBJ2-3; no firm D call. CDR3 size: 13 residues. Germline loops: CDR1 SGHTA, CDR2 FQGNSA. The V end was cut by 3 bases, the J end by 4 bases, with 8 bases between.

This clonotype has more than one count but fewer than ten. A read error is possible here, since a much larger clone lies one base away. The genes are TRBV3-1 and TRBJ2-7; D is possibly TRBD2 (6 bases). The CDR3 has 15 amino acids. Germline CDR1 and CDR2: LGHDT and YNNKEL (reference sequence). Here the CDR3 reads CATSPPGLASYEQYF. CDR3 nucleotides: TGTGCCACCAGCCCCCCGGGGCTAGCGTCCTACGAGCAGTACTTC.

Many counts were recorded for this clonotype. J is TRBJ2-7 and V is TRBV13, with D possibly matching TRBD1 (6 bases). Germline CDR1 reads PRHDT; CDR2 reads FYEKMQ (reference sequence). CDR3 size: 15 residues. The V end lost 5 bases, the J end lost 2 bases, and 16 bases lay between the germline ends. CDR3 coding DNA: TGTGCCAGCAGCATTAGAAGGGACACCGCCTACGAGCAGTACTTC. It codes for CASSIRRDTAYEQYF.

This clonotype was counted many times. The chain recombines TRBV10-2 with TRBJ2-2; tentatively, D is TRBD2 (6 bases). The CDR3 length is 15 residues. Germline V gene sequence: CDR1 WSHSY, CDR2 SAAADI. Trimming took 8 bases from V and 6 from J, leaving 19 bases between them. The CDR3 bases are TGCGCCAGCGAGGGAGGCAGACGATTGGCCGGGGAGCTGTTTTTT. Protein sequence: CASEGGRRLAGELFF.

This clonotype was seen many times. This chain uses TRBV4-3 with TRBJ1-6; D is perhaps TRBD1 (6 bases). V was cut by 1 base and J by 9 bases, with 13 bases left in between. Looked up from germline, CDR1 is LGHNA and CDR2 is YSLEER. CDR3 length: 15 residues. The chain's CDR3 is CASSQVRTVGSPLHF. The CDR3 DNA reads TGCGCCAGCAGCCAAGTGCGGACAGTGGGTTCACCCCTCCACTTT.

This clonotype was recorded at least ten times. This chain links TRBV11-2 with TRBJ1-2, with TRBD1 as a possible D gene (6 bases). V dropped 0 bases and J dropped 4 bases, with 12 bases sitting between them. The CDR3 loop spans 15 amino acids. CDR1 and CDR2 (germline): SGHAT, FQNNGV. The CDR3 spells CASSLDGGRTYGYTF. CDR3 in DNA: TGTGCCAGCAGCTTAGATGGGGGGCGCACCTATGGCTACACCTTC.

This clonotype was detected many times. The chain couples TRBV6-4 to TRBJ1-1; no firm D call. The CDR3 is 18 amino acids. Germline CDR1 MRHNA, CDR2 SNTAGT. Deletions cut 4 bases from V and 1 base from J, with 22 bases between. CDR3 loop: CASSGGMESTESNTEAFF. The CDR3 nucleotides are TGTGCCAGCAGTGGAGGGATGGAGTCAACAGAATCGAACACTGAAGCTTTCTTT.

This clonotype was observed at least ten times. The chain recombines TRBV12-3 or TRBV12-4 with TRBJ2-7; D remains unclear. V was cut by 4 bases and J by 3 bases, with 16 bases left in between. This CDR3 comprises 15 residues. CDR3 nucleotide sequence: TGTGCCAGCAGTTCCAGGAATGAGGCTTTCTACGAGCAGTACTTC. It codes for CASSSRNEAFYEQYF.

This clonotype showed up many times. In DNA form, the CDR3 reads TGTGCCAGCAGCCCTTTGACAGATACCGGGGAGCTGTTTTTT. It is translated as CASSPLTDTGELFF. The rearrangement joins TRBV4-2 to TRBJ2-2, with a tentative D call TRBD1 (5 bases). The CDR3 spans 14 residues. Between the trimmed V and J ends, which lost 4 bases and 5 bases, there was a span of 11 bases. Germline V gives CDR1 LGHNA, CDR2 YNFKEQ.

This clonotype was recorded at least ten times. This chain joins TRBV5-1 and TRBJ1-6; TRBD1 aligns across 10 bases. Trimming took 4 bases from V and 11 from J; bases not matched to a gene: 12. Per germline, CDR1 SGHRS and CDR2 YFSETQ. This CDR3 has 16 residues. The CDR3 DNA reads TGCGCCAGCAGCGGTGACAGGGGGCGCAGCCCCCCACCCCTCCACTTT. It translates to CASSGDRGRSPPPLHF.

This clonotype was observed many times. The chain is built from TRBV7-6 and TRBJ2-3; D uncertain. The CDR3 spans 13 residues. Germline V gives CDR1 SGHVS, CDR2 FNYEAQ. Deletions cut 5 bases from V and 3 bases from J, with 9 bases between. The CDR3 DNA reads as TGTGCCAGCAGCCCGCAACAGACAGATACGCAGTATTTT. It yields the protein CASSPQQTDTQYF.